Listed here are 5 T cell receptor beta chains from one sample, sequenced in a study of blood T cell repertoires in COVID-19. The table came from immunoSEQ multiplex PCR; TCRdb's copy has only in-frame clones and leaves some out. The sample includes approximately 160,000 clones, roughly 83% of them seen just once. Input material: peripheral blood. The receptors were sampled from a woman older than 75 with active or convalescent COVID-19.

V is TRBV18 and J is TRBJ1-4, with no clear D. The CDR3 has 14 amino acids. The V end was cut by 3 bases, the J end by 6 bases, with 11 bases between. Germline V gene data show CDR1 as KGHSH and CDR2 as LQKENI. The CDR3: CASSPELADEKLFF. The CDR3 region has the DNA TGTGCCAGCTCACCGGAGCTAGCTGATGAAAAACTGTTTTTT.

V and J are TRBV7-8 and TRBJ1-6; D call uncertain. The CDR3 spans 18 residues. Germline V gene sequence: CDR1 SGHVS, CDR2 FQNEAQ. The germline V and J ends were trimmed by 4 bases and 0 bases, with 16 bases remaining between them. The CDR3, as DNA: TGTGCCAGCAGCTCGGCCCAGCGGGCGAGCTCCTATAATTCACCCCTCCACTTT. It yields the protein CASSSAQRASSYNSPLHF.

The rearrangement links TRBV28 to TRBJ1-4; D gene unclear. This CDR3 is built from 13 residues. Germline V CDR1 and CDR2: MDHEN, SYDVKM. V was clipped by 6 bases and J by 6 bases, with 11 bases between them. This CDR3 reads CASSPALDEKLFF. CDR3 coding DNA: TGTGCCAGCAGCCCTGCGCTGGATGAAAAACTGTTTTTT.

This clone appeared a single time. This chain joins TRBV9 and TRBJ2-5, with D possibly TRBD1 on 6 matching bases. Germline V gene sequence: CDR1 SGDLS, CDR2 YYNGEE. V was cut by 2 bases and J by 0 bases, with 11 bases left in between. The CDR3 is made up of 15 amino acids. CDR3 sequence (DNA): TGTGCCAGCAGCGTTACAGGGACGTACCAAGAGACCCAGTACTTC. Its translation is CASSVTGTYQETQYF.

This chain uses TRBV18 with TRBJ1-6; 11 bases match TRBD1. Germline assignment: CDR1 KGHSH and CDR2 LQKENI. There are 15 residues in the CDR3. V was pared by 3 bases and J by 9 bases, with 4 bases of the junction left unmatched. The CDR3 DNA follows: TGTGCCAGCTCACCGGACAGGGGGCTTATTTCACCCCTCCACTTT. Protein: CASSPDRGLISPLHF.